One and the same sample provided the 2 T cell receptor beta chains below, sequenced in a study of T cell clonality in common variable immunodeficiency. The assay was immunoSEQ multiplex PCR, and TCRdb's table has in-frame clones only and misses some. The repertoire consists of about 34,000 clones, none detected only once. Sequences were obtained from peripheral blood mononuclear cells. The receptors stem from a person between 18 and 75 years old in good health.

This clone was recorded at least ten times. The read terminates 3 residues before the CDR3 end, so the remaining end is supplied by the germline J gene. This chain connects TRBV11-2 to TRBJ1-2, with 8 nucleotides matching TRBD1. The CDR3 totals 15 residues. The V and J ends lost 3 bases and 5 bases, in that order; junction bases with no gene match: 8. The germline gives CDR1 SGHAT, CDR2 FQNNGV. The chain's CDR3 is CASSFTAGGKYGYTF. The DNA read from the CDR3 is TGTGCCAGCAGCTTTACCGCAGGGGGCAAGTATGGC.

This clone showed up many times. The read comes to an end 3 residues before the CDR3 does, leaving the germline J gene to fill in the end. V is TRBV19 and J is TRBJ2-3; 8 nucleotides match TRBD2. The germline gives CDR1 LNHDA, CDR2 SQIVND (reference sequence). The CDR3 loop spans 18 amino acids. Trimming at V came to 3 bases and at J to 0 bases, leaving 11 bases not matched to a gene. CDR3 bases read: TGTGCCAGTAGTATTCGAAGCGGGAGCCCCACTAGCACAGATACG. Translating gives CASSIRSGSPTSTDT. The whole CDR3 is CASSIRSGSPTSTDTQYF.